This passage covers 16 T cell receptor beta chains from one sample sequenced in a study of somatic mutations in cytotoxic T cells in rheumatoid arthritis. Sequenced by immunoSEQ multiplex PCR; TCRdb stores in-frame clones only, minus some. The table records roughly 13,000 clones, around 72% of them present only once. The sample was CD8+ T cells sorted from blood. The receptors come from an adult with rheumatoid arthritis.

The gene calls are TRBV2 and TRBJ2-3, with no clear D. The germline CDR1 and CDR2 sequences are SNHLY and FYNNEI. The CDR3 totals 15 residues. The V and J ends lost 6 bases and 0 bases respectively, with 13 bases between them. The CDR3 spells CASSNTLGSTDTQYF. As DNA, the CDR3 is TGTGCCAGCAGCAACACCCTAGGGAGCACAGATACGCAGTATTTT.

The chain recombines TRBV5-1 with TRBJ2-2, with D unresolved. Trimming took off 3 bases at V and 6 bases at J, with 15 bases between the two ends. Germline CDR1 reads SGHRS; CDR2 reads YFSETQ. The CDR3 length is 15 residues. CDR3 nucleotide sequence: TGCGCCAGCAGCTCCCCGTACCCCCAGCCCGGGGAGCTGTTTTTT. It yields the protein CASSSPYPQPGELFF.

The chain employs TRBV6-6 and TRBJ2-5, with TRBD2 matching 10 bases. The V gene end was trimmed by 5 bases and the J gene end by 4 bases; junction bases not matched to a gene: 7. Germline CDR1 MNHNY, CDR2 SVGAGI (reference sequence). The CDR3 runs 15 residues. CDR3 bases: TGTGCCAGCAGTCCCAAGCGGGGGGGCGGAGAGACCCAGTACTTC. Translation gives CASSPKRGGGETQYF.

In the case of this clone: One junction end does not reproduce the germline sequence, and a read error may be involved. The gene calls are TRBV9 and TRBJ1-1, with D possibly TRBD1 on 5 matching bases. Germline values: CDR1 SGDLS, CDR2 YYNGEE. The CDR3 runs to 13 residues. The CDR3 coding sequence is TGTGCCAGCAACGTAGGGGATTGGGGGGAAGCTTTCTTT. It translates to CASNVGDWGEAFF. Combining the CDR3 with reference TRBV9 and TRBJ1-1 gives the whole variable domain DSGVTQTPKHLITATGQRVTLRCSPRSGDLSVYWYQQSLDQGLQFLIQYYNGEERAKGNILERFSAQQFPDLHSELNLSSLELGDSALYFCASNVGDWGEAFFGQGTRLTVV.

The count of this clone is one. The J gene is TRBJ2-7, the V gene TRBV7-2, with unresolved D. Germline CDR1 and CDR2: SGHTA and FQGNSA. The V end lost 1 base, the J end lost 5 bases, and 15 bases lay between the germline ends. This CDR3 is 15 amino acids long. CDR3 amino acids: CASSLVVSSYDEQYF. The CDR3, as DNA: TGTGCCAGCAGCTTAGTCGTTAGTTCTTATGACGAGCAGTACTTC.

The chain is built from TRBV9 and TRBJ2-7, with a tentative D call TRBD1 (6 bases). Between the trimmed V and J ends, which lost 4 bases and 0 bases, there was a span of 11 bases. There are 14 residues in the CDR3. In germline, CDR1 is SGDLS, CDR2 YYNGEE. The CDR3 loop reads CASSIAGDSYEQYF. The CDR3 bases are TGTGCCAGCAGCATCGCAGGGGACTCCTACGAGCAGTACTTC.

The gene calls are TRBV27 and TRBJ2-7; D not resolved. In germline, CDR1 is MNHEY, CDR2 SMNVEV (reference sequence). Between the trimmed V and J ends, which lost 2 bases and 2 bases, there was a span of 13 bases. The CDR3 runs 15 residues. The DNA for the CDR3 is TGTGCCAGCAGTTTAGTCTCTGCCCCCACCTACGAGCAGTACTTC. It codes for CASSLVSAPTYEQYF.

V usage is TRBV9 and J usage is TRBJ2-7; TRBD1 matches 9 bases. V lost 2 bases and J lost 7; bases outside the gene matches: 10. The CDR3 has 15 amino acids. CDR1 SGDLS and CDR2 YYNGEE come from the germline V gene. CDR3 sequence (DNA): TGTGCCAGCAGCGTCCGCGGGACAGGGTTCGGGGAGCAGTACTTC. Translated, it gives CASSVRGTGFGEQYF.

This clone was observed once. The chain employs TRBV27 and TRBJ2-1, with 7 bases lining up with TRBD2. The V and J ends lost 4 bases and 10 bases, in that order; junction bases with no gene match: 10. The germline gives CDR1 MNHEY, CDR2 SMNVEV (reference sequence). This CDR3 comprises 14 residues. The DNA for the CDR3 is TGTGCCAGCAGTTCGGGACTAAAGGACGGAGAGCAGTTCTTC. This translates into CASSSGLKDGEQFF.

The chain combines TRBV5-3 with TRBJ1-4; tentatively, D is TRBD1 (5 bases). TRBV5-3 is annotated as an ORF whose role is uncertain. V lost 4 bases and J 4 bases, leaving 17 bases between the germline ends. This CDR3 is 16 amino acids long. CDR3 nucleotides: TGTGCCAGAAGCAATCAGTTGACAGCTTTTAATGAAAAACTGTTTTTT. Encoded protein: CARSNQLTAFNEKLFF.

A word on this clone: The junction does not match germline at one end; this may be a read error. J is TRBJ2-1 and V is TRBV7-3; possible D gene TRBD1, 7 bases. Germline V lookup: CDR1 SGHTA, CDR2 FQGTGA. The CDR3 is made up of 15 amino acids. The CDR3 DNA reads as TGTGCCAGCAGCTTGCGACAGGGAGGTCCCGCGCTACAAATCTTC. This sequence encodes CASSLRQGGPALQIF.

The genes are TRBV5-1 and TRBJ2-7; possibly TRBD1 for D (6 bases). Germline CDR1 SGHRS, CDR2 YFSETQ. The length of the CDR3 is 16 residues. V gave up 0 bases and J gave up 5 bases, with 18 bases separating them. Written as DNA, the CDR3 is TGCGCCAGCAGCTTGGGTGGGGGCAGGGCCTTAAACGAGCAGTACTTC. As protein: CASSLGGGRALNEQYF.

In DNA, the CDR3 is TGCGCCAGCAGCGACGGACCGGCCGGACCTTTTGACTATGGCTACACCTTC. Its protein is CASSDGPAGPFDYGYTF. The chain has TRBV5-1 and TRBJ1-2; D remains ambiguous. The length of the CDR3 is 17 residues. Looked up from germline, CDR1 is SGHRS and CDR2 is YFSETQ. Trimming cost V 4 bases and J 3 bases, with 22 bases left between them.

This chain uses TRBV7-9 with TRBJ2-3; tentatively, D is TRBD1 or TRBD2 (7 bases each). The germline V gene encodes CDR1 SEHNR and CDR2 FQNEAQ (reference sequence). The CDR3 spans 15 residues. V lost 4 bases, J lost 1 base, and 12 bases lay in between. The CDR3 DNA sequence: TGTGCCAGCAGCTCCCCAGGGGGGGGCACAGATACGCAGTATTTT. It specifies CASSSPGGGTDTQYF.

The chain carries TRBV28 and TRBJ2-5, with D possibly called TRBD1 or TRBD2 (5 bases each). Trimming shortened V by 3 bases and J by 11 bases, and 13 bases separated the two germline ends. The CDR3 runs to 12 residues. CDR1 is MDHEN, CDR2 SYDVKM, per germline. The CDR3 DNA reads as TGTGCCAGCAGTTTCCCGGGGCGAGAGCAGTACTTC. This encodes CASSFPGREQYF.

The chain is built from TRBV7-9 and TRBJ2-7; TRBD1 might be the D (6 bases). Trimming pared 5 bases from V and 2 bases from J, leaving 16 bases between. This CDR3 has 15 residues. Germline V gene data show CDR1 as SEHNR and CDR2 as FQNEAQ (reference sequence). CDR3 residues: CASSPRERGTYEQYF. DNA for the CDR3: TGTGCCAGCAGCCCCCGCGAGAGGGGGACCTACGAGCAGTACTTC. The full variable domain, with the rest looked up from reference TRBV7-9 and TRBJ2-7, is DTGVSQNPRHKITKRGQNVTFRCDPISEHNRLYWYRQTLGQGPEFLTYFQNEAQLEKSRLLSDRFSAERPKGSFSTLEIQRTEQGDSAMYLCASSPRERGTYEQYFGPGTRLTVT.